The source of this T cell receptor beta chain is a study of cytomegalovirus exposure and HLA in healthy donors. The PCR was carried out with 60 Vbeta primers and 13 Jbeta primers. Sequenced by immunoSEQ multiplex PCR; TCRdb stores in-frame clones only, minus some. The sample shows roughly 130,000 clones, about four fifths of them seen only once. This clone was observed once. Germline V gene data show CDR1 as LNHNV and CDR2 as YYDKDF (reference sequence). Trimming cost V 0 bases and J 2 bases, with 10 bases left between them. The CDR3 length is 15 residues. Sequencing input: PBMCs. The chain employs TRBV15 and TRBJ1-1; a weak D match, TRBD1 (6 bases). The receptor was derived from a human donor in good health. The CDR3 region has the DNA TGTGCCACCAGCAGAGATCCAGGGGCTAACACTGAAGCTTTCTTT. Its protein product is CATSRDPGANTEAFF.